Below, one TCR beta chain is given with its context. What this receptor recognizes is not known. No per-base quality is available; no much larger clone lies one base away. The sample originates from a study of blood T cell repertoires in COVID-19 (dated by TCRdb to 2020 to 2021). For the wider study: The collaborator samples originated in the United States, Italy and Spain and spanned the acute and convalescent phases of COVID-19. Subjects who had been exposed to COVID-19, were actively infected with it, or had recovered from it provided the deeply sampled blood TCRbeta repertoires that made up the dataset. The material from the prospective study consisted of cDNA or gDNA derived from T cells, B-cell-depleted T cells, or PBMCs. Where HLA class I and class II types were available, the types were taken from metadata supplied by the sample provider, not from assay-based typing. The samples were drawn from two sources: the first 160 participants of the ongoing ImmuneRACE study, and 950 to 1,500 subjects contributed by 6 global collaborators. A de-identified subject ID, COVID-19 status, age in years and sex were almost always included in the sample metadata. A freely available public database, intended as a resource for researchers studying the immune response to SARS-CoV-2, is where the repertoires were released. Here is what the overall study found, with its caveats: How much clinical and demographic metadata was included differed by source and by participant, and the metadata was provided uncurated.

TCRbeta CDR3 regions were amplified from genomic DNA using the immunoSEQ Assay, a bias-controlled multiplex PCR. Concerning the study's data processing: Nucleated cell counts per sample were estimated from amplification of reference gene primers within the assay. To quantify the absolute abundance of each unique TCRbeta CDR3 rearrangement, sequence reads were collapsed and filtered. For each sample, productive Simpson clonality was calculated by taking the square root of Simpson's diversity index across productive rearrangements. TCRdb obtained this table from immuneACCESS and retained in-frame rearrangements with V and J assigned. These tables miss some clones; where compared with another copy, unresolved V genes account for less than half of the shortfall, and the remainder is unexplained. That table furnishes V, J and clone size, whereas the DNA furnished D and trimming. The sample table contains some 300,000 clones; only one count was recorded for around 90% of them. The top ten constitute 6% to 8% of the sample.

At one collaborating source in Seattle, patients were enrolled during active infection and were followed longitudinally through the course of disease. Collaborating institutions collected whole blood in K2EDTA tubes following their own protocols. Collaborator samples were shipped for TCRbeta analysis as frozen whole blood, isolated PBMCs, or DNA extracted from either sample type. CDR3 length: 14 amino acids, cysteine to phenylalanine. The DNA shown is the 42-base CDR3, in frame from base 1. The germline V gene (reference sequence) specifies SEHNR as CDR1 and FQNEAQ as CDR2. V is clipped by 1 base and J by 8 bases, and the sequence between their germline boundaries is 11 bases long.

The chain is encoded by TRBV7-9 joined to TRBJ1-4, with TRBD1 as a weak D call on 6 bases. Sequencing used peripheral blood. The clonotype was recovered from a woman between 45 and 65 years old with COVID-19, enrolled during active disease. CDR3 region: CASSLVGAGEKLFF. In nucleotide form, the sequence is TGTGCCAGCAGCTTAGTGGGGGCAGGCGAAAAACTGTTTTTT.